These 31 T cell receptor beta chains were all obtained from the same sample, sequenced in a study of blood T cell repertoires in COVID-19. The data were produced by immunoSEQ multiplex PCR, yet TCRdb's version contains in-frame clones alone and is incomplete. The sample includes about 160,000 clones, less than 85% of them seen just once. The sample taken for sequencing was peripheral blood. All receptors come from a woman aged 60-70 years with COVID-19, enrolled during active disease.

CDR3 bases: TGCGCCACCTCCGAGACAGGTAACACTGAAGCTTTCTTT. Its protein is CATSETGNTEAFF. V and J are TRBV5-1 and TRBJ1-1; perhaps TRBD1 as D (6 bases). Germline-derived CDR1 and CDR2 are SGHRS and YFSETQ. The V gene lost 9 bases and the J gene lost 2 bases, with 14 bases spanning the gap. The CDR3 is 13 amino acids.

The chain recombines TRBV15 with TRBJ1-1; TRBD1 matches at 9 bases. CDR1 LNHNV and CDR2 YYDKDF come from the germline V gene (reference sequence). The V segment lost 5 bases and the J segment 0 bases; nucleotides outside the gene matches: 16. This CDR3 region has 19 residues. CDR3 sequence: CATSATPGTGPRMNTEAFF. The DNA of the CDR3 is TGTGCCACCAGCGCCACTCCCGGGACAGGGCCCCGCATGAACACTGAAGCTTTCTTT.

This clone was found a few times. CDR3 DNA sequence: TGTGCCAGCAGCTTAGGGTTACTAGCGGGCACAGATACGCAGTATTTT. Translated, it gives CASSLGLLAGTDTQYF. This chain joins TRBV7-8 and TRBJ2-3; 8 positions agree with TRBD2. The CDR3 length is 16 residues. J was trimmed by 1 base and V by 1 base; bases with no gene match: 4. CDR1 and CDR2 from the germline V gene are SGHVS and FQNEAQ.

V gene TRBV2 combines with J gene TRBJ2-5; D may be TRBD2 (6 bases). Trimming shortened V by 3 bases and J by 5 bases, and 13 bases separated the two germline ends. The CDR3 has 14 amino acids. Germline V gene sequence: CDR1 SNHLY, CDR2 FYNNEI. The CDR3 is CASSEGGGQETQYF. The CDR3 coding sequence is TGTGCCAGCAGTGAGGGTGGAGGGCAGGAGACCCAGTACTTC.

The CDR3 nucleotides are TGTGCCACCAGTGGCCCAAGCAGGGATGAGCAGTACTTC. This sequence encodes CATSGPSRDEQYF. The genes are TRBV24-1 and TRBJ2-7, with a weak D call TRBD1 (5 bases). Trimming took off 5 bases at V and 7 bases at J, with 14 bases between the two ends. CDR1 KGHDR and CDR2 SFDVKD come from the germline V gene. The CDR3 consists of 13 residues.

J is TRBJ2-7 and V is TRBV9, with 7 nucleotides matching TRBD1. V trimming: 0 bases; J trimming: 5 bases; junction bases outside the gene matches: 11. This CDR3 comprises 16 residues. The germline gives CDR1 SGDLS, CDR2 YYNGEE. CDR3 coding DNA: TGTGCCAGCAGCGTAGACCCCGGACAGGCAGCCCACGAGCAGTACTTC. Residues: CASSVDPGQAAHEQYF. The whole variable domain, filled in from reference TRBV9 and TRBJ2-7, reads DSGVTQTPKHLITATGQRVTLRCSPRSGDLSVYWYQQSLDQGLQFLIQYYNGEERAKGNILERFSAQQFPDLHSELNLSSLELGDSALYFCASSVDPGQAAHEQYFGPGTRLTVT.

The J gene is TRBJ1-6, the V gene TRBV2; a possible D gene is TRBD1 (6 bases). The length of the CDR3 is 15 residues. Per the germline V gene, CDR1 is SNHLY and CDR2 is FYNNEI. Trimming removed 6 bases from V and 10 bases from J, with 19 bases in between. CDR3 loop: CASRPGGGGGSPLHF. DNA of the CDR3: TGTGCCAGCAGGCCCGGGGGTGGGGGGGGCTCACCCCTCCACTTT.

Details on this clone: Sequence at one end of the junction differs from germline and may be a read error. CDR3 protein: CASSLGIGDGYTF. The CDR3 coding sequence is TGTGCCAGCAGCTTAGGGATAGGGGATGGCTACACCTTT. This sequence joins TRBV7-9 and TRBJ1-2; TRBD1 might be the D (5 bases). Germline loops: CDR1 SEHNR, CDR2 FQNEAQ (reference sequence). The CDR3 extends over 13 amino acids.

The chain couples TRBV6-2 or TRBV6-3 to TRBJ2-7; 9 bases agree with TRBD2. Trimming removed 5 bases from V and 2 bases from J; junction bases left unmatched: 7. The CDR3 is 15 amino acids. CDR1 and CDR2 (germline): MNHEY, SVGEGT. The CDR3 sequence is CASSTGTSIPYEQYV. CDR3 bases: TGTGCCAGCAGTACTGGGACTAGCATCCCCTACGAGCAGTACGTC.

This CDR3 reads CASSVGQGVTNEKLFF. CDR3 nucleotide sequence: TGTGCCAGCAGTGTCGGACAGGGGGTAACTAATGAAAAACTGTTTTTT. V is TRBV6-1 and J is TRBJ1-4, with TRBD1 identical over 10 bases. The germline gives CDR1 MNHNS, CDR2 SASEGT. Trimming removed 4 bases from V and 1 base from J; junction bases left unmatched: 3. The CDR3 is made up of 16 amino acids.

This clone was found once. The genes are TRBV7-2 and TRBJ1-1; D not resolved. The CDR3 spans 16 residues. Trimming took off 1 base at V and 0 bases at J, with 12 bases between the two ends. Germline values: CDR1 SGHTA, CDR2 FQGNSA. Here the CDR3 DNA reads TGTGCCAGCAGCTTAGTTCCTCTCCACATGAACACTGAAGCTTTCTTT. It is translated as CASSLVPLHMNTEAFF.

The chain employs TRBV27 and TRBJ2-2, with D uncertain. CDR1 and CDR2 (germline): MNHEY, SMNVEV (reference sequence). CDR3 size: 13 residues. V was shortened by 3 bases and J by 4 bases, with 6 bases between the two germline ends. The CDR3 is CASSFSLTGELFF. CDR3 nucleotide sequence: TGTGCCAGCAGTTTCTCCCTCACCGGGGAGCTGTTTTTT.

The chain employs TRBV7-9 and TRBJ1-2, with D unclear. The germline gives CDR1 SEHNR, CDR2 FQNEAQ (reference sequence). The CDR3 has 18 residues. The germline V and J ends were trimmed by 7 bases and 0 bases, with 24 bases remaining between them. CDR3 sequence reads: CASTIYSSPSLSNYGYTF. In DNA, the CDR3 is TGTGCCAGCACGATCTATAGCTCGCCGAGTCTCTCTAACTATGGCTACACCTTC.

V is TRBV5-1 and J is TRBJ1-1, with D possibly TRBD1 on 5 matching bases. The ends were cut back, 5 bases at V and 0 bases at J, with 5 bases in the middle. The germline V gene has CDR1 SGHRS and CDR2 YFSETQ. The CDR3 consists of 12 residues. The CDR3 bases are TGCGCCAGCAGAGGGGTGAACACTGAAGCTTTCTTT. This gives the protein CASRGVNTEAFF.

This clone was seen a handful of times. The chain couples TRBV5-1 to TRBJ2-2; 7 nucleotides line up with TRBD1. The V segment lost 0 bases and the J segment 1 base; nucleotides outside the gene matches: 3. The CDR3 is 16 amino acids. Germline lookup yields CDR1 SGHRS and CDR2 YFSETQ. CDR3: CASSLGDRLNTGELFF. CDR3 nucleotide sequence: TGCGCCAGCAGCTTGGGGGACAGATTGAACACCGGGGAGCTGTTTTTT.

The chain combines TRBV6-6 with TRBJ2-3, with 14 bases matching TRBD2. Germline CDR1 is MNHNY and CDR2 is SVGAGI (reference sequence). CDR3 length: 17 residues. J gave up 5 bases and V 5 bases, and 9 bases lay outside the gene matches. CDR3 nucleotide sequence: TGTGCCAGCAGTCTCGGACTAGCGGGGGGCCGGGGAGATACGCAGTATTTT. Its protein product is CASSLGLAGGRGDTQYF.

The chain couples TRBV7-2 to TRBJ1-6; 8 positions match TRBD1. J lost 9 bases, V lost 4 bases, and 20 bases had no gene match. The CDR3 totals 19 residues. Per germline, CDR1 SGHTA and CDR2 FQGNSA. The CDR3 here is CASSSLRGLRTGSSSPLHF. The CDR3 DNA reads as TGTGCCAGCAGCTCACTCCGCGGACTTCGGACAGGGAGTAGTTCACCCCTCCACTTT.

The rearrangement uses TRBV29-1 and TRBJ2-2; 10 bases map to TRBD2. This CDR3 comprises 17 residues. Germline lookup yields CDR1 SQVTM and CDR2 ANQGSEA. The V gene end was trimmed by 3 bases and the J gene end by 6 bases; junction bases not matched to a gene: 13. The CDR3 loop reads CSVDPTSGASTPGELFF. In DNA form, the CDR3 reads TGCAGCGTTGACCCAACTAGCGGGGCCTCGACACCCGGGGAGCTGTTTTTT.

CDR3 loop: CASSLVGARTSGKLNEQFF. DNA of the CDR3: TGTGCCAGCAGCTTGGTGGGGGCCAGGACTAGCGGGAAACTCAATGAGCAGTTCTTC. V and J are TRBV5-5 and TRBJ2-1, with 12 positions matching TRBD2. The germline gives CDR1 SGHKS, CDR2 YYEKEE (reference sequence). This CDR3 is 19 amino acids long. The V gene end was trimmed by 0 bases and the J gene end by 6 bases; junction bases not matched to a gene: 13.

The chain employs TRBV9 and TRBJ2-3; 9 bases are shared with TRBD1. The CDR3 has 16 residues. Germline V gene data show CDR1 as SGDLS and CDR2 as YYNGEE. J gave up 1 base and V 3 bases, and 6 bases lay outside the gene matches. Here the CDR3 reads CASSAGTGLRTDTQYF. The CDR3 DNA is TGTGCCAGCAGCGCCGGGACAGGGCTTCGCACAGATACGCAGTATTTT. The full variable domain, with the rest looked up from reference TRBV9 and TRBJ2-3, is DSGVTQTPKHLITATGQRVTLRCSPRSGDLSVYWYQQSLDQGLQFLIQYYNGEERAKGNILERFSAQQFPDLHSELNLSSLELGDSALYFCASSAGTGLRTDTQYFGPGTRLTVL.

This sequence joins TRBV10-1 and TRBJ2-3; D call uncertain. The germline CDR1 and CDR2 sequences are WNHNN and SYGVQD (reference sequence). The CDR3 length is 14 residues. V was trimmed by 2 bases and J by 2 bases, leaving 8 bases between them. The CDR3 reads CASSEHTDTDTQYF. The CDR3 bases are TGCGCCAGCAGTGAGCACACCGACACAGATACGCAGTATTTT.

The rearrangement joins TRBV7-3 to TRBJ2-5, with 9 bases aligning to TRBD2. This CDR3 has 18 residues. Trimming removed 9 bases from V and 2 bases from J; junction bases left unmatched: 19. Germline V gene data show CDR1 as SGHTA and CDR2 as FQGTGA. The CDR3 protein is CARREWRRSGRKQETQYF. As DNA, the CDR3 is TGTGCCAGACGAGAGTGGCGGAGAAGCGGGAGGAAACAAGAGACCCAGTACTTC.

V gene TRBV5-6 combines with J gene TRBJ2-3, with D possibly TRBD2 on 6 matching bases. CDR1 is SGHDT and CDR2 is YYEEEE in the germline V gene. The CDR3 has 16 residues. The V gene lost 0 bases and the J gene lost 0 bases, with 11 bases spanning the gap. The CDR3 loop reads CASSLGAGASTDTQYF. The DNA of the CDR3 is TGTGCCAGCAGCTTGGGAGCGGGTGCTAGCACAGATACGCAGTATTTT.

The chain couples TRBV28 to TRBJ2-3; TRBD1 aligns across 9 bases. The CDR3 length is 15 residues. Germline V gene sequence: CDR1 MDHEN, CDR2 SYDVKM. Unmatched junction bases numbered 7, after V lost 5 bases and J lost 4 bases. The CDR3 region is CASSRYRGRSDTQYF. CDR3 sequence (DNA): TGTGCCAGCAGTCGTTACAGGGGGCGCTCAGATACGCAGTATTTT.

This chain connects TRBV24-1 to TRBJ2-6, with D tentatively TRBD1 (5 bases). This CDR3 contains 16 residues. Looked up from germline, CDR1 is KGHDR and CDR2 is SFDVKD. V lost 3 bases and J 3 bases, leaving 11 bases between the germline ends. CDR3 nucleotides: TGTGCCACCAGTGATCATGCAGGGCTTGGGGCCAACGTCCTGACTTTC. It codes for CATSDHAGLGANVLTF.

The genes are TRBV3-1 (or the pseudogene TRBV3-2) and TRBJ2-2; the match to TRBD1 covers 8 bases. This CDR3 is built from 17 residues. Losses at the gene ends were 5 bases for V and 3 bases for J; bases not matched to a gene: 11. Germline loops: CDR1 LGHDT, CDR2 YNNKEL (reference sequence). The CDR3 nucleotides are TGTGCCAGCAGCTCCCCCCCATGGGGACAGGACACCGGGGAGCTGTTTTTT. This encodes CASSSPPWGQDTGELFF.

V usage is TRBV27 and J usage is TRBJ2-7; TRBD2 aligns across 9 bases. The CDR3 length is 14 residues. V was pared by 5 bases and J by 7 bases, with 9 bases of the junction left unmatched. Per germline, CDR1 MNHEY and CDR2 SMNVEV (reference sequence). This CDR3 is CASSPLAGAGEQYF. CDR3 nucleotide sequence: TGTGCCAGCAGTCCCTTAGCGGGAGCAGGGGAGCAGTACTTC.

The V and J genes are TRBV19 and TRBJ2-2, with D possibly matching TRBD1 (7 bases). CDR1 LNHDA and CDR2 SQIVND come from the germline V gene (reference sequence). The CDR3 spans 15 residues. Deletions cut 3 bases from V and 4 bases from J, with 12 bases between. DNA for the CDR3: TGTGCCAGTAGTATGACAGGGAGGTCCACCGGGGAGCTGTTTTTT. Translating gives CASSMTGRSTGELFF.

V usage is TRBV28 and J usage is TRBJ2-1; tentative D call: TRBD2 (5 bases). This CDR3 has 17 residues. Deletions cut 3 bases from V and 4 bases from J, with 19 bases between. Per the germline V gene, CDR1 is MDHEN and CDR2 is SYDVKM. The chain's CDR3 is CASSFKASSTLYNEQFF. The CDR3 DNA reads as TGTGCCAGCAGTTTTAAGGCTAGCTCTACCTTATACAATGAGCAGTTCTTC.

The chain joins TRBV4-1 to TRBJ2-5, with a tentative D call TRBD2 (6 bases). The germline V and J ends were trimmed by 3 bases and 1 base, with 12 bases remaining between them. This CDR3 is built from 15 residues. Germline CDR1 MGHRA, CDR2 YSYEKL. CDR3 sequence: CASSQYGLSQETQYF. The DNA of the CDR3 is TGCGCCAGCAGCCAGTACGGACTATCCCAAGAGACCCAGTACTTC.

CDR3 DNA sequence: TGCGCCAGCAGCCAGGCCGGGACAGGGGGATACGAGCAGTACTTC. Protein sequence: CASSQAGTGGYEQYF. The chain links TRBV4-3 to TRBJ2-7; TRBD1 matches 11 bases. The CDR3 length is 15 residues. Germline assignment: CDR1 LGHNA and CDR2 YSLEER. Losses at the gene ends were 3 bases for V and 4 bases for J; bases not matched to a gene: 5.